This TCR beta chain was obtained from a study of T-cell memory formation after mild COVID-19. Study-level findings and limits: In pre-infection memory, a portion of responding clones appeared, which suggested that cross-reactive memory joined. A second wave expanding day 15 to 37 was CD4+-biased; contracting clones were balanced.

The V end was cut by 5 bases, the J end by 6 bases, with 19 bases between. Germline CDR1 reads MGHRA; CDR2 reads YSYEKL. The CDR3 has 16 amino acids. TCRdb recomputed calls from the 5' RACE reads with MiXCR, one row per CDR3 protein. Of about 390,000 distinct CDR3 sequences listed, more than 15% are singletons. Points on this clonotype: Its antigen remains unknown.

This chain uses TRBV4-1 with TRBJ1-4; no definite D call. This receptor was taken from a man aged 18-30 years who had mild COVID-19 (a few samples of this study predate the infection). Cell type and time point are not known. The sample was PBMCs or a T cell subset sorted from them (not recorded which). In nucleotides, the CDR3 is TGCGCCAGCAGCAAAAGCGTTTTACAGCCTGATGAAAAACTGTTTTTT. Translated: CASSKSVLQPDEKLFF.